This T cell receptor (beta chain) was recorded in a study of monozygotic twins with cystic fibrosis. The V segment lost 1 base and the J segment 7 bases; nucleotides outside the gene matches: 5. The CDR3 length is 14 residues. In germline, CDR1 is MNHEY, CDR2 SMNVEV (reference sequence). The protocol was immunoSEQ multiplex PCR, while the TCRdb copy is restricted to in-frame clones and leaves out a portion. The data hold under 30,000 clones, with roughly 96% observed a single time. As for this clone: The antigen is undetermined.

Study observations and caveats: Co-twins had the most similar V usage for 13 of 16 pairs, J for 8. Monozygotic CF twin pairs shared significantly more nucleotide-identical clonotypes than unrelated CF individuals did. Clonality was generally low (median around 0.009), higher in the most severe patients.

The chain uses TRBV27 and TRBJ1-1; TRBD1 matches at 8 bases. Sequenced sample: blood. This sequence originates from a girl aged 2 to 9 with cystic fibrosis. In DNA, the CDR3 is TGTGCCAGCAGTTTATTCAGGGGGCTCGTTGAAGCTTTCTTT. It codes for CASSLFRGLVEAFF.